The clone carrying this TCR beta chain was observed many times. This entry is derived from a study of T cells in Graves' hyperthyroidism and ophthalmopathy. Trimming left V 7 bases short and J 4 bases short, with 13 bases between. This CDR3 spans 14 amino acids. Per germline, CDR1 MDHEN and CDR2 SYDVKM. TCR beta CDR3 regions were amplified from RNA transcripts. Initially, a first-round RT-PCR of the TCR CDR3 employed the HTBI primer set. TCRdb itself ran the multiplex PCR reads through MiXCR, one entry per CDR3 protein. The table has around 450,000 distinct CDR3 sequences, about 13% seen once. The sequence came from a woman aged 18 to 35 with Graves' hyperthyroidism. The sample comprised blood. J is TRBJ2-2 and V is TRBV28, with D perhaps matching TRBD1 or TRBD2 (6 bases each). Here the CDR3 reads CASKEGGATGELFF. Here the CDR3 DNA reads TGTGCCAGCAAGGAGGGGGGCGCCACCGGGGAGCTGTTTTTT.